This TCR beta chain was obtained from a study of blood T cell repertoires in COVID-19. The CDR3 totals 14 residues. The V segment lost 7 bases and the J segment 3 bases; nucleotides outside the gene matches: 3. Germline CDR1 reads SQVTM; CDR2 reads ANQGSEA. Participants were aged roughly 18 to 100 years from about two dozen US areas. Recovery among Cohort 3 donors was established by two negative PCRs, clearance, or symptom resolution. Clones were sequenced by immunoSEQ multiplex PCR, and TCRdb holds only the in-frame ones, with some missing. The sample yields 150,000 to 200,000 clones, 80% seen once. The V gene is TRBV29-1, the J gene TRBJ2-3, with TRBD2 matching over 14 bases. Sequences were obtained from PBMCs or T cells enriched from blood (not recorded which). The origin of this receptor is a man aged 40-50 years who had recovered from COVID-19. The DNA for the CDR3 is TGCAGCGCAGGACTAGCGGGGGGTACAGATACGCAGTATTTT. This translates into CSAGLAGGTDTQYF.